This TCR beta chain was found in a study of cytomegalovirus exposure and HLA in healthy donors. The CDR3 covers 15 residues. The germline gives CDR1 SGHRS, CDR2 YFSETQ. PCR involved 60 Vbeta and 13 Jbeta primers. Sequenced by immunoSEQ multiplex PCR; TCRdb stores in-frame clones only, minus some. Of approximately 170,000 clones in the sample, roughly 85% were seen once. Details on this clone: A read error may account for a junction end that differs from germline.

Sequencing was done on a sample of PBMCs. V usage is TRBV5-1 and J usage is TRBJ2-7; TRBD2 matches at 8 bases. This TCR came from a boy aged 2 to 9 in good health and CMV-seronegative. The CDR3 is CASRRNSGTSYGQYF. In DNA, the CDR3 is TGCGCCAGCAGAAGGAATAGCGGGACATCCTACGGGCAGTACTTC.